The 32 T cell receptor beta chains listed next were all sequenced from one sample in a study of T cell responses to AZD1222 COVID-19 vaccine. Profiled with immunoSEQ multiplex PCR; TCRdb holds only in-frame clones, not every one. The sample records 160,000 or so clones, under 95% being singletons. The sequences come from peripheral blood, collected 28 days after the second AZD1222 dose. The source of these receptors is an adult who received the AZD1222 COVID-19 vaccine.

The chain links TRBV5-8 to TRBJ2-6; D not resolved. The CDR3 is 17 amino acids. Deletions cut 4 bases from V and 4 bases from J, with 18 bases between. Germline CDR1 is SGHTS and CDR2 is YDEGEE. Here the CDR3 DNA reads TGTGCCAGCAGCCCTGGGCCACGAGGTCCAGGGGCCAACGTCCTGACTTTC. Translated: CASSPGPRGPGANVLTF.

The CDR3 here is CASSLPGGGETQYF. The CDR3 nucleotides read TGTGCCAGCAGCTTACCAGGGGGCGGAGAGACCCAGTACTTC. This chain uses TRBV5-4 with TRBJ2-5, with 8 bases fitting TRBD1. CDR3 length: 14 amino acids. Germline CDR1 SGHNT, CDR2 YYREEE (reference sequence). The V and J ends lost 2 bases and 4 bases, in that order; junction bases with no gene match: 4.

The chain uses TRBV4-3 and TRBJ1-1; no reliable D call. Germline V gene lookup returns CDR1 LGHNA and CDR2 YSLEER. The V and J ends lost 0 bases and 1 base respectively, with 3 bases between them. The CDR3 runs 13 residues. This chain's CDR3 is CASSQEENTEAFF. The CDR3 nucleotides are TGCGCCAGCAGCCAAGAGGAGAACACTGAAGCTTTCTTT.

This clone showed up just once. The chain employs TRBV7-2 and TRBJ2-1; D not resolved. CDR3 size: 13 residues. The V end was cut by 5 bases, the J end by 4 bases, with 9 bases between. The germline V gene has CDR1 SGHTA and CDR2 FQGNSA. The CDR3 bases are TGTGCCAGCAGCCTTGTGGGGTACAATGAGCAGTTCTTC. It yields the protein CASSLVGYNEQFF.

V usage is TRBV4-1 and J usage is TRBJ2-7, with TRBD2 matching 7 bases. Germline assignment: CDR1 MGHRA and CDR2 YSYEKL. This CDR3 contains 15 residues. Trimming cost V 4 bases and J 5 bases; bases outside gene matches: 11. The DNA of the CDR3 is TGCGCCAGCAGCCTCCAATCGGGACTATTCAACGAGCAGTACTTC. Amino acids: CASSLQSGLFNEQYF.

This chain links TRBV4-1 with TRBJ1-2; D call uncertain. The length of the CDR3 is 14 residues. CDR1 and CDR2 (germline): MGHRA, YSYEKL. V was trimmed by 4 bases and J by 7 bases, leaving 16 bases between them. The CDR3 nucleotides are TGCGCCAGCAGCCTAGATGAGGGTGTTAGTGGCTACACCTTC. This codes for CASSLDEGVSGYTF.

The V and J genes are TRBV7-2 and TRBJ1-1; the D gene is possibly TRBD1 (5 bases). From germline, CDR1 is SGHTA and CDR2 FQGNSA. The V end was cut by 5 bases, the J end by 8 bases, with 12 bases between. This CDR3 has 12 residues. DNA for the CDR3: TGTGCCAGCAGCGTCCGGGACCCAGAAGCTTTCTTT. It specifies CASSVRDPEAFF.

V and J are TRBV28 and TRBJ2-2; D uncertain. Trimming pared 2 bases from V and 2 bases from J, leaving 9 bases between. This CDR3 contains 15 residues. Germline CDR1 MDHEN, CDR2 SYDVKM. The CDR3 DNA sequence: TGTGCCAGCAGTTTAAGGCTGAGTAACACCGGGGAGCTGTTTTTT. It specifies CASSLRLSNTGELFF.

This clone was picked up one time. The chain combines TRBV6-2 or TRBV6-3 with TRBJ2-5; no firm D call. Germline V gene lookup returns CDR1 MNHEY and CDR2 SVGEGT. Deletions cut 3 bases from V and 7 bases from J, with 12 bases between. The CDR3 extends over 13 amino acids. The CDR3 DNA reads as TGTGCCAGCAGTTATGATGAACTGCGGACCCAGTACTTC. Its translation is CASSYDELRTQYF.

The chain links TRBV25-1 to TRBJ2-7; 7 bases agree with TRBD1. The CDR3 spans 13 residues. The junction had 7 bases not matched to a gene; V was cut back by 2 bases and J by 9 bases. CDR1 and CDR2 from the germline V gene are MGHDK and SYGVNS. The CDR3 DNA reads as TGTGCCAGCAGTGAACCAGACAGGGCCCGGCAGTACTTC. This gives the protein CASSEPDRARQYF.

The genes are TRBV28 and TRBJ1-5, with TRBD1 identical over 7 bases. In germline, CDR1 is MDHEN, CDR2 SYDVKM. V lost 4 bases to trimming and J lost 3 bases; unmatched junction nucleotides: 3. The CDR3 has 14 amino acids. DNA for the CDR3: TGTGCCAGCAGTTCGGGACAGCTCAATCAGCCCCAGCATTTT. Amino acid sequence: CASSSGQLNQPQHF.

The genes are TRBV3-1 (or the pseudogene TRBV3-2) and TRBJ2-1, with 8 bases lining up with TRBD1. Germline V gene data show CDR1 as LGHDT and CDR2 as YNNKEL (reference sequence). The CDR3 totals 15 residues. V was pared by 6 bases and J by 0 bases, with 4 bases of the junction left unmatched. CDR3 residues: CASSRQGSSYNEQFF. DNA of the CDR3: TGTGCCAGCAGTCGACAGGGGAGCTCCTACAATGAGCAGTTCTTC.

V is TRBV6-6 and J is TRBJ2-7, with 12 bases matching TRBD2. Germline V CDR1 and CDR2: MNHNY, SVGAGI (reference sequence). The trim removed 1 base at V and 5 bases at J, leaving 3 bases unmatched. The CDR3 totals 15 residues. The CDR3 DNA is TGTGCCAGCAGTTACTGGACTAGCGGGAACCACGAGCAGTACTTC. Protein product: CASSYWTSGNHEQYF.

The V call is TRBV2, the J call TRBJ2-3; D is uncertain. V was clipped by 7 bases and J by 2 bases, with 10 bases between them. This CDR3 spans 13 amino acids. The germline CDR1 and CDR2 sequences are SNHLY and FYNNEI. The CDR3 loop reads CASTSSVTDTQYF. As DNA, the CDR3 is TGTGCCAGCACTTCGAGCGTCACAGATACGCAGTATTTT.

This chain joins TRBV27 and TRBJ2-7; D might be TRBD1 (6 bases). CDR1 and CDR2 from the germline V gene are MNHEY and SMNVEV (reference sequence). The V end lost 5 bases, the J end lost 4 bases, and 18 bases lay between the germline ends. This CDR3 has 15 amino acids. The CDR3 region is CASSPLTGPLYEQYF. The DNA for the CDR3 is TGTGCCAGCAGTCCCCTCACAGGGCCTTTGTACGAGCAGTACTTC.

The chain has TRBV9 and TRBJ2-1; 13 bases match TRBD2. The CDR3 extends over 16 amino acids. Germline CDR1 is SGDLS and CDR2 is YYNGEE. The trim removed 4 bases at V and 12 bases at J, leaving 13 bases unmatched. The CDR3 nucleotides read TGTGCCAGCAGCATTACTAGCGGGAGGGCCGTCGAGGGGCAGTTCTTC. It is translated as CASSITSGRAVEGQFF. Full variable domain (rest looked up from reference TRBV9 and TRBJ2-1): DSGVTQTPKHLITATGQRVTLRCSPRSGDLSVYWYQQSLDQGLQFLIQYYNGEERAKGNILERFSAQQFPDLHSELNLSSLELGDSALYFCASSITSGRAVEGQFFGPGTRLTVL.

This chain uses TRBV4-1 with TRBJ1-2; no clear D. The CDR3 runs to 14 residues. V lost 5 bases to trimming and J lost 8 bases, with 18 bases between them. Germline lookup yields CDR1 MGHRA and CDR2 YSYEKL. This chain's CDR3 is CASSNGRRVGGYTF. In DNA form, the CDR3 reads TGCGCCAGCAGCAACGGTCGCCGGGTTGGGGGCTACACCTTC.

The rearrangement joins TRBV3-1 (or the pseudogene TRBV3-2) to TRBJ1-1, with a possible D match to TRBD1 (5 bases). The CDR3 consists of 15 residues. The germline V and J ends were trimmed by 3 bases and 4 bases, with 15 bases remaining between them. Looked up from germline, CDR1 is LGHDT and CDR2 is YNNKEL (reference sequence). This CDR3 is CASSHHGSGGTEAFF. CDR3 DNA: TGTGCCAGCAGCCACCATGGGTCGGGGGGCACTGAAGCTTTCTTT.

The chain combines TRBV4-3 with TRBJ1-1; D is possibly TRBD1 (5 bases). Germline V gene sequence: CDR1 LGHNA, CDR2 YSLEER. This CDR3 is 16 amino acids long. The germline V and J ends were trimmed by 0 bases and 5 bases, with 16 bases remaining between them. As DNA, the CDR3 is TGCGCCAGCAGCCAAGATGGTACACCCCGGGGGACTGAAGCTTTCTTT. This gives the protein CASSQDGTPRGTEAFF.

The rearrangement joins TRBV30 to TRBJ1-6; D unclear. Germline V gene data show CDR1 as GTSNPN and CDR2 as SVGIG (reference sequence). CDR3 length: 11 residues. The V gene lost 5 bases and the J gene lost 13 bases, with 12 bases spanning the gap. In DNA form, the CDR3 reads TGTGCCTGGGGCCCCAATAGCCCCCTCCACTTT. Translating gives CAWGPNSPLHF.

This clone has just one count. The chain has TRBV3-1 (or the pseudogene TRBV3-2) and TRBJ2-6; D gene uncertain. V lost 4 bases and J 2 bases, leaving 9 bases between the germline ends. Per the germline V gene, CDR1 is LGHDT and CDR2 is YNNKEL (reference sequence). CDR3 length: 15 residues. The CDR3 DNA is TGTGCCAGCAGCCTTCAAAAGGCTGGGGCCAACGTCCTGACTTTC. It specifies CASSLQKAGANVLTF.

J is TRBJ1-2 and V is TRBV9, with D perhaps matching TRBD1 (5 bases). Trimming took off 4 bases at V and 4 bases at J, with 14 bases between the two ends. The germline gives CDR1 SGDLS, CDR2 YYNGEE. The CDR3 has 14 residues. CDR3 in DNA: TGTGCCAGCAGCTACTCCGGGACGCCCTATGGCTACACCTTC. Encoded protein: CASSYSGTPYGYTF.

As for this clone: Other DNA sequences of this sample code for an identical CDR3. The chain recombines TRBV3-1 (or the pseudogene TRBV3-2) with TRBJ2-3; no definite D call. The CDR3 runs to 14 residues. Germline V gives CDR1 LGHDT, CDR2 YNNKEL (reference sequence). The V end was cut by 2 bases, the J end by 0 bases, with 6 bases between. CDR3 sequence reads: CASSQTSSTDTQYF. The CDR3 nucleotides read TGTGCCAGCAGCCAAACCTCTAGCACAGATACGCAGTATTTT.

The CDR3 DNA follows: TGTGCCAGCCGCGGACAGGGGGGTACCGGGGAGCTGTTTTTT. Its protein is CASRGQGGTGELFF. V gene TRBV28 combines with J gene TRBJ2-2, with 10 bases that match TRBD1. Germline CDR1 MDHEN, CDR2 SYDVKM. CDR3 size: 14 residues. Trimming took 8 bases from V and 5 from J; bases not matched to a gene: 5.

The chain uses TRBV4-2 and TRBJ2-1, with 9 bases aligning to TRBD1. The trim removed 4 bases at V and 6 bases at J, leaving 7 bases unmatched. CDR1 is LGHNA and CDR2 is YNFKEQ in the germline V gene. CDR3 size: 15 residues. The CDR3 nucleotides are TGTGCCAGCAGCCTAACCGGGACAGGGTTCAATGAGCAGTTCTTC. This sequence encodes CASSLTGTGFNEQFF.

The genes are TRBV14 and TRBJ2-7, with D tentatively TRBD1 (5 bases). Germline-derived CDR1 and CDR2 are SGHDN and FVKESK. The CDR3 length is 21 residues. V lost 1 base, J lost 4 bases, and 32 bases lay in between. CDR3 DNA: TGTGCCAGCAGCCAAGCTATGGGTAGTATCTTGGGGCGCATATTTGGATACGAGCAGTACTTC. Encoded protein: CASSQAMGSILGRIFGYEQYF.

In this sample, this clone turned up once. The chain links TRBV19 to TRBJ1-1; TRBD1 might be the D (5 bases). The CDR3 has 13 amino acids. The V gene's germline CDR1 is LNHDA and CDR2 SQIVND (reference sequence). Trimming removed 4 bases from V and 1 base from J, with 7 bases in between. CDR3 residues: CASSTQGNTEAFF. CDR3 nucleotides: TGTGCCAGTAGTACTCAGGGGAACACTGAAGCTTTCTTT.

V usage is TRBV6-2 or TRBV6-3 and J usage is TRBJ1-2; maybe TRBD1 (5 bases). Germline values: CDR1 MNHEY, CDR2 SVGEGT. Trimming removed 2 bases at V and 6 bases at J, with 10 bases between. The CDR3 is 13 amino acids. The CDR3 loop is CASSYRQGHGYTF. Here the CDR3 DNA reads TGTGCCAGCAGTTACCGCCAGGGACATGGCTACACCTTC.

The CDR3 nucleotides read TGTGCCACCAGCAGAGGGTCAGGGAGGTTGGACTATGGCTACACCTTC. Translated: CATSRGSGRLDYGYTF. This rearrangement joins TRBV15 to TRBJ1-2; possibly TRBD1 for D (5 bases). Germline-derived CDR1 and CDR2 are LNHNV and YYDKDF (reference sequence). V was shortened by 1 base and J by 3 bases, with 15 bases between the two germline ends. The CDR3 is made up of 16 amino acids.

The chain has TRBV4-1 and TRBJ1-2; 9 bases match TRBD1. The V gene's germline CDR1 is MGHRA and CDR2 YSYEKL. V lost 1 base, J lost 6 bases, and 12 bases stayed unmatched. This CDR3 has 17 amino acids. The CDR3: CASSQGLLWGQGNGYTF. CDR3 DNA sequence: TGCGCCAGCAGCCAAGGCTTATTGTGGGGACAGGGTAATGGCTACACCTTC.

This rearrangement joins TRBV24-1 to TRBJ2-7; the match to TRBD1 covers 10 bases. J lost 4 bases, V lost 7 bases, and 12 bases had no gene match. The CDR3 is 16 residues long. CDR1 KGHDR and CDR2 SFDVKD come from the germline V gene. In nucleotides, the CDR3 is TGTGCCACCAGCCCGATGGGCTGGACAGGGGGGTACGAGCAGTACTTC. Translation gives CATSPMGWTGGYEQYF.

This chain connects TRBV28 to TRBJ2-7; possible D gene TRBD1, 6 bases. V was cut by 4 bases and J by 5 bases, with 21 bases left in between. Germline CDR1 MDHEN, CDR2 SYDVKM. This CDR3 is built from 16 residues. The CDR3 region has the DNA TGTGCCAGCAGTTCCCGTTACAGGGTAGCGTTGCACGAGCAGTACTTC. This sequence encodes CASSSRYRVALHEQYF.